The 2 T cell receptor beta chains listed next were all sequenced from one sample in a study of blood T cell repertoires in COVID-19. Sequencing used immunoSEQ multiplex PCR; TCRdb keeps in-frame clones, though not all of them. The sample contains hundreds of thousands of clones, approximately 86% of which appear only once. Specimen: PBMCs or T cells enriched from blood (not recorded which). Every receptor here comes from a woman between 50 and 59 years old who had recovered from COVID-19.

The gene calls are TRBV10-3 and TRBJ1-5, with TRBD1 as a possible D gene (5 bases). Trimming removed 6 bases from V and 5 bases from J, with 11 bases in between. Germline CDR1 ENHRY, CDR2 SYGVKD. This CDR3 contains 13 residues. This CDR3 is CAIRGGGDQPQHF. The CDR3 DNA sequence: TGTGCCATCAGGGGGGGAGGCGATCAGCCCCAGCATTTT.

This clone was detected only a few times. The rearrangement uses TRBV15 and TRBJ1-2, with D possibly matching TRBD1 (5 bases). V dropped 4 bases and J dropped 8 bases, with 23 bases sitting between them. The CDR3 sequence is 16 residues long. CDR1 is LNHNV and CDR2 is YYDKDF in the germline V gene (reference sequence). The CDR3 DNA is TGTGCCACCAGCAAAGTTGAGGCAAACGGGGGGATCGGCTACACCTTC. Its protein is CATSKVEANGGIGYTF.